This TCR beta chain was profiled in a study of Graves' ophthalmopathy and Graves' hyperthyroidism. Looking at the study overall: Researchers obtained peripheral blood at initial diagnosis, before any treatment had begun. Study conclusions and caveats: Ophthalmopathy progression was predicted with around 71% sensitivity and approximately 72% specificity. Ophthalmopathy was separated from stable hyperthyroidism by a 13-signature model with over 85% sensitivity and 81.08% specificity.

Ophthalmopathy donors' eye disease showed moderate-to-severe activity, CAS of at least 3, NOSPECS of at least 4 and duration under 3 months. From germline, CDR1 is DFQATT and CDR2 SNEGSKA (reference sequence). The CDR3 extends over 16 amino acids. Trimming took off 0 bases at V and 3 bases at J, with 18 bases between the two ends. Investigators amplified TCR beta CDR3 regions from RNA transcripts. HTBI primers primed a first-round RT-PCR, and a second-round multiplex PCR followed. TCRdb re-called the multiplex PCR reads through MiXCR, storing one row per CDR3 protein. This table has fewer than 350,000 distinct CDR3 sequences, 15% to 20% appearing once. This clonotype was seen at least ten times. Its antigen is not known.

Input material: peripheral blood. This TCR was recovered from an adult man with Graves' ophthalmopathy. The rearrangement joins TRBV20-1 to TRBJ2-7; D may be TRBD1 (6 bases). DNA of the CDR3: TGCAGTGCTAGAGAACGACAGGAGATGCCCGACTACGAGCAGTACTTC. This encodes CSARERQEMPDYEQYF.